This TCR beta chain was recorded in a study of blood T cell repertoires in COVID-19. Looking at the study overall: COVID-19 samples from acute and convalescent phases originated in the United States, Italy and Spain.

Between the trimmed V and J ends, which lost 1 base and 3 bases, there was a span of 6 bases. This CDR3 region has 13 residues. Germline V gives CDR1 MGHRA, CDR2 YSYEKL. The Seattle site enrolled patients during active infection and followed them longitudinally. Study processing details: Reference gene primer amplification in the assay estimated nucleated cell counts. TCRdb keeps only in-frame clones here, not all; method: immunoSEQ multiplex PCR. V and J calls and clone size are as listed in that table; D and trimming were resolved from the DNA. The table shows roughly 300,000 clones, with approximately 87% occurring only once.

The specimen sequenced was peripheral blood. This chain connects TRBV4-1 to TRBJ1-1, with unresolved D. The sequence came from a woman younger than 45 with COVID-19, enrolled during active disease. The CDR3 protein is CASSQVPDTEAFF. For the CDR3, the DNA is TGCGCCAGCAGCCAAGTCCCCGACACTGAAGCTTTCTTT.